This entry describes one TCR beta chain. Its specificity is not known. This record comes from a study of shared clonotypes between healthy human individuals. Study findings and constraints: Only blood was sampled; tissue repertoires likely differ.

Germline CDR1 reads SGHNT; CDR2 reads YYREEE (reference sequence). V lost 5 bases and J 6 bases, leaving 21 bases between the germline ends. There are 16 residues in the CDR3. This table comes from immunoSEQ multiplex PCR, and its TCRdb copy is limited to in-frame clones, with some not included. The profile shows about 2.3 million clones, 80% to 95% of them singletons. The receptor was derived from a man aged 18 to 30 in good health. Some clones in this sample may be carry-over from other donors' samples. What was sequenced was naive CD4+ T cells from PBMCs. As for subset: CD45RA+ positively selected. The chain joins TRBV5-4 to TRBJ2-1; the D call may be TRBD1 or TRBD2 (5 bases each). CDR3 sequence reads: CASRYEGWSRSNEQFF. DNA for the CDR3: TGTGCCAGCAGGTATGAGGGGTGGAGTCGTAGCAATGAGCAGTTCTTC.